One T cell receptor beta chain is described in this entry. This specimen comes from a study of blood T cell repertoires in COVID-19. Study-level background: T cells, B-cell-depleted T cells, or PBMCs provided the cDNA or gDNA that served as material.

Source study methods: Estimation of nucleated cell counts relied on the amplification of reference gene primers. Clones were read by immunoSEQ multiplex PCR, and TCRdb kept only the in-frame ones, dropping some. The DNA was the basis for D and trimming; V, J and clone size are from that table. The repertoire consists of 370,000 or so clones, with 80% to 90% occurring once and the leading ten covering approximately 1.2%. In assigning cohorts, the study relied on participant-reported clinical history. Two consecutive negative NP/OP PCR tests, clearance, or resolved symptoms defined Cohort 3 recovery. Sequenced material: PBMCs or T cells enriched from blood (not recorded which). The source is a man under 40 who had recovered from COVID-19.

DNA for the CDR3: TGTGCCAGCTCACGGCGGGTCGGCTCTACAGCCTACGAGCAGTACTTC. Translation: CASSRRVGSTAYEQYF. This rearrangement joins TRBV18 to TRBJ2-7; weak D call: TRBD2 (5 bases). CDR3 length equals 16 residues. Deletions cut 4 bases from V and 2 bases from J, with 18 bases between. Germline-derived CDR1 and CDR2 are KGHSH and LQKENI. Drawing the rest from reference TRBV18 and TRBJ2-7, the complete variable domain is NAGVMQNPRHLVRRRGQEARLRCSPMKGHSHVYWYRQLPEEGLKFMVYLQKENIIDESGMPKERFSAEFPKEGPSILRIQQVVRGDSAAYFCASSRRVGSTAYEQYFGPGTRLTVT.